The 27 T cell receptor beta chains presented below share a single source sample, sequenced in a study of control samples from healthy donors and cancer patients. Using immunoSEQ multiplex PCR, the repertoire was profiled, and TCRdb retains in-frame clones only, with some absent. The sample contains about 130,000 clones, less than 95% of which appear only once. Sequencing was performed on blood. These receptors came from a man between 18 and 29 years old in good health.

The chain combines TRBV10-2 with TRBJ2-1; 13 positions match TRBD2. Germline V gene data show CDR1 as WSHSY and CDR2 as SAAADI. Trimming cost V 10 bases and J 4 bases; bases outside gene matches: 7. This CDR3 is built from 15 residues. The CDR3 spells CATDPGLAGYNEQFF. For the CDR3, the DNA is TGCGCCACCGACCCGGGACTAGCGGGGTACAATGAGCAGTTCTTC.

The table lists this clone with a count of one. The rearrangement joins TRBV30 to TRBJ1-5, with D perhaps matching TRBD1 (5 bases). The germline V gene encodes CDR1 GTSNPN and CDR2 SVGIG (reference sequence). V lost 3 bases and J 4 bases, leaving 10 bases between the germline ends. This CDR3 region has 13 residues. For the CDR3, the DNA is TGTGCCTGGAGCAAAGACAGAAATCAGCCCCAGCATTTT. As protein: CAWSKDRNQPQHF.

The V gene is TRBV6-4, the J gene TRBJ1-2; tentative D call: TRBD1 (5 bases). Germline CDR1 MRHNA, CDR2 SNTAGT. The CDR3 extends over 13 amino acids. The V and J ends lost 5 bases and 6 bases respectively, with 13 bases between them. The CDR3 DNA sequence: TGTGCCAGCAGTCCCGAGTGGGGGGATGGCTACACCTTC. As protein: CASSPEWGDGYTF.

V usage is TRBV21-1 and J usage is TRBJ2-7. TRBV21-1 is a listed pseudogene. The CDR3 consists of 11 residues. CDR3 residues: CASRDSYEQYF. DNA of the CDR3: TGTGCCAGCAGGGACTCCTACGAGCAGTACTTC.

CDR3: CASSQPRTGEGSPLHF. In DNA, the CDR3 is TGCGCCAGCAGCCAACCCCGGACAGGGGAGGGATCACCCCTCCACTTT. The chain recombines TRBV4-1 with TRBJ1-6; 9 nucleotides line up with TRBD1. Germline CDR1 and CDR2: MGHRA and YSYEKL. The V gene end was trimmed by 2 bases and the J gene end by 10 bases; junction bases not matched to a gene: 9. The CDR3 length is 16 residues.

V usage is TRBV7-9 and J usage is TRBJ1-2; the match to TRBD1 covers 12 bases. Germline lookup yields CDR1 SEHNR and CDR2 FQNEAQ (reference sequence). This CDR3 is 16 amino acids long. The ends lost 0 bases at V and 6 bases at J; junction bases unmatched: 5. CDR3 in amino acids: CASSLAGGTGGDGYTF. The CDR3 DNA reads TGTGCCAGCAGCTTAGCGGGTGGGACAGGGGGCGATGGCTACACCTTC.

Only a few counts were recorded for this clone. The DNA for the CDR3 is TGTGCCAGCAGCCCGCTGGGAGCGGGACAAGGGGAGACCCAGTACTTC. Protein: CASSPLGAGQGETQYF. The rearrangement links TRBV7-2 to TRBJ2-5; perhaps TRBD2 as D (7 bases). There are 16 residues in the CDR3. V lost 5 bases to trimming and J lost 5 bases, with 21 bases between them. Germline values: CDR1 SGHTA, CDR2 FQGNSA.

The chain recombines TRBV29-1 with TRBJ1-1, with a tentative D call TRBD1 (6 bases). Trimming took 7 bases from V and 1 from J, leaving 16 bases between them. The CDR3 covers 14 residues. Germline values: CDR1 SQVTM, CDR2 ANQGSEA. CDR3: CSASPWDKNTEAFF. CDR3 DNA: TGCAGCGCCTCTCCTTGGGACAAGAACACTGAAGCTTTCTTT.

This rearrangement joins TRBV15 to TRBJ1-1; D is possibly TRBD1 (6 bases). V lost 3 bases to trimming and J lost 5 bases, with 16 bases between them. The CDR3 extends over 15 amino acids. Per germline, CDR1 LNHNV and CDR2 YYDKDF (reference sequence). CDR3 nucleotide sequence: TGTGCCACCAGCAGGTCTTCTTGGGGGGCAACTGAAGCTTTCTTT. Amino acid sequence: CATSRSSWGATEAFF.

This chain links TRBV5-5 with TRBJ2-7; the D is unclear. V was pared by 2 bases and J by 2 bases, with 11 bases between. This CDR3 contains 14 residues. The germline CDR1 and CDR2 sequences are SGHKS and YYEKEE (reference sequence). The CDR3 coding sequence is TGTGCCAGCAGCTTTTTCCCCACACCCTACGAGCAGTACTTC. It translates to CASSFFPTPYEQYF.

This rearrangement joins TRBV19 to TRBJ1-1; a possible D gene is TRBD1 (5 bases). CDR3 length: 13 amino acids. V was trimmed by 3 bases and J by 5 bases, leaving 10 bases between them. CDR1 and CDR2 from the germline V gene are LNHDA and SQIVND (reference sequence). The CDR3 DNA reads TGTGCCAGTAGTATTCCGGAGGGGACTGAAGCTTTCTTT. Translating gives CASSIPEGTEAFF.

This chain's CDR3 is CASSPPVAEAFF. The CDR3 region has the DNA TGTGCCAGCAGCCCCCCCGTCGCTGAAGCTTTCTTT. The chain is built from TRBV11-2 and TRBJ1-1; no firm D call. The V end lost 5 bases, the J end lost 6 bases, and 10 bases lay between the germline ends. CDR1 SGHAT and CDR2 FQNNGV come from the germline V gene. The CDR3 length is 12 residues.

The chain recombines TRBV18 with TRBJ1-2, with D perhaps matching TRBD1 (5 bases). Trimming pared 3 bases from V and 5 bases from J, leaving 10 bases between. This CDR3 is built from 13 residues. Germline V gene data show CDR1 as KGHSH and CDR2 as LQKENI. The CDR3 coding sequence is TGTGCCAGCTCACCCGGGACGGATTATGGCTACACCTTC. Its translation: CASSPGTDYGYTF.

The chain employs TRBV6-2 or TRBV6-3 and TRBJ1-1; D call uncertain. The CDR3 covers 16 residues. Germline assignment: CDR1 MNHEY and CDR2 SVGEGT. V gave up 4 bases and J gave up 7 bases, with 22 bases separating them. The CDR3: CASSFFYRFSTLEAFF. The CDR3 DNA sequence: TGTGCCAGCAGTTTCTTTTACCGGTTTTCGACACTTGAAGCTTTCTTT.

The chain combines TRBV5-4 with TRBJ2-3; the match to TRBD1 covers 9 bases. This CDR3 has 16 amino acids. J was trimmed by 5 bases and V by 6 bases; bases with no gene match: 13. Germline assignment: CDR1 SGHNT and CDR2 YYREEE (reference sequence). Here the CDR3 DNA reads TGTGCCAGCACCCCGAAGATGACAGGGGGTATAGATACGCAGTATTTT. Translation gives CASTPKMTGGIDTQYF.

This chain uses TRBV10-1 with TRBJ2-1, with a possible D match to TRBD1 (5 bases). Germline V gene lookup returns CDR1 WNHNN and CDR2 SYGVQD (reference sequence). Trimming pared 0 bases from V and 9 bases from J, leaving 9 bases between. The CDR3 loop spans 13 amino acids. CDR3 DNA sequence: TGCGCCAGCAGTGAGTCCCCAGGGATTGAGCAGTTCTTC. Its translation: CASSESPGIEQFF.

In regard to this clone: The same CDR3 arises from other DNA sequences in this sample as well. This rearrangement joins TRBV4-1 to TRBJ2-3; TRBD2 agrees at 10 bases. CDR1 is MGHRA, CDR2 YSYEKL, per germline. CDR3 size: 16 residues. Trimming cost V 1 base and J 5 bases; bases outside gene matches: 6. The DNA of the CDR3 is TGCGCCAGCAGCCAAGGTCAGCGGGGGGGGGAAGATACGCAGTATTTT. It encodes CASSQGQRGGEDTQYF.

The rearrangement joins TRBV7-2 to TRBJ1-2; 9 positions agree with TRBD1. Germline trimming cut 3 bases from V and 6 bases from J; bases unmatched to any gene: 8. Germline values: CDR1 SGHTA, CDR2 FQGNSA. CDR3 size: 15 residues. CDR3 nucleotides: TGTGCCAGCAGCTTTCAACAGGGGGCTTATGATGGCTACACCTTC. This codes for CASSFQQGAYDGYTF.

Only one count was recorded for this clone. The rearrangement links TRBV11-2 to TRBJ1-1; 9 bases agree with TRBD1. The V segment lost 7 bases and the J segment 4 bases; nucleotides outside the gene matches: 7. Per the germline V gene, CDR1 is SGHAT and CDR2 is FQNNGV. CDR3 length: 14 residues. In nucleotides, the CDR3 is TGTGCCAGCACCTACAGGGGGCCGAGCACTGAAGCTTTCTTT. It translates to CASTYRGPSTEAFF.

The chain joins TRBV30 to TRBJ2-6; 9 positions agree with TRBD2. Per the germline V gene, CDR1 is GTSNPN and CDR2 is SVGIG (reference sequence). V gave up 7 bases and J gave up 0 bases; unmatched junction bases: 7. The CDR3 runs to 16 residues. The DNA for the CDR3 is TGTGCCTCTCGAGCGGGGGGTTACTCTGGGGCCAACGTCCTGACTTTC. Its translation: CASRAGGYSGANVLTF.

The CDR3: CASSLPSGGSSYNEQFF. CDR3 sequence (DNA): TGTGCCAGCAGCTTACCTAGCGGGGGAAGCTCCTACAATGAGCAGTTCTTC. J is TRBJ2-1 and V is TRBV11-2, with 10 bases matching TRBD2. V trimming: 2 bases; J trimming: 0 bases; junction bases outside the gene matches: 4. The CDR3 has 17 residues. CDR1 and CDR2 from the germline V gene are SGHAT and FQNNGV.

The chain is built from TRBV2 and TRBJ1-6; 8 positions agree with TRBD1. V lost 6 bases to trimming and J lost 7 bases; unmatched junction nucleotides: 8. CDR3 length equals 15 residues. Germline V gene lookup returns CDR1 SNHLY and CDR2 FYNNEI. In DNA form, the CDR3 reads TGTGCCAGCAGAGGACAGGGAAGGGTAAATTCACCCCTCCACTTT. Residues: CASRGQGRVNSPLHF.

The CDR3, as DNA: TGTGCCATCAGTGGACAGGGTCAGCCCCAGCATTTT. It translates to CAISGQGQPQHF. The gene calls are TRBV10-3 and TRBJ1-5, with 7 bases fitting TRBD1. CDR1 and CDR2 (germline): ENHRY, SYGVKD. The CDR3 loop spans 12 amino acids. After removal of 4 bases from V and 6 bases from J, the junction contained 0 bases not matched to a gene.

V usage is TRBV5-1 and J usage is TRBJ1-4; maybe TRBD1 (5 bases). The germline V gene has CDR1 SGHRS and CDR2 YFSETQ. Trimming removed 5 bases at V and 7 bases at J, with 15 bases between. CDR3 length equals 14 residues. CDR3 nucleotide sequence: TGCGCCAGCAGTTCTGGACCGAGGGGTGAAAAACTGTTTTTT. Amino acids: CASSSGPRGEKLFF.

This clone was recorded once. V gene TRBV2 combines with J gene TRBJ1-2; possibly TRBD1 for D (5 bases). V lost 6 bases, J lost 8 bases, and 19 bases lay in between. From germline, CDR1 is SNHLY and CDR2 FYNNEI. CDR3 length equals 14 residues. CDR3 loop: CASRKKGEGRGYTF. The CDR3 DNA follows: TGTGCCAGCAGGAAAAAAGGGGAGGGTAGGGGCTACACCTTC. The full variable domain, rest sourced from reference TRBV2 and TRBJ1-2, is EPEVTQTPSHQVTQMGQEVILRCVPISNHLYFYWYRQILGQKVEFLVSFYNNEISEKSEIFDDQFSVERPDGSNFTLKIRSTKLEDSAMYFCASRKKGEGRGYTFGSGTRLTVV.

In DNA, the CDR3 is TGTGCCATCAAACCCCGGGACTCCAATGAGCAGTTCTTC. It is translated as CAIKPRDSNEQFF. This chain connects TRBV10-3 to TRBJ2-1; D possibly corresponds to TRBD2 (6 bases). Looked up from germline, CDR1 is ENHRY and CDR2 is SYGVKD. The CDR3 is made up of 13 amino acids. V lost 7 bases and J 6 bases, leaving 13 bases between the germline ends.

This clone turned up a few times. This rearrangement joins TRBV15 to TRBJ2-2; possible D gene TRBD1, 6 bases. This CDR3 is 13 amino acids long. V was trimmed by 4 bases and J by 6 bases, leaving 9 bases between them. Germline-derived CDR1 and CDR2 are LNHNV and YYDKDF (reference sequence). The CDR3 spells CATSIQGSGELFF. The CDR3 DNA reads TGTGCCACCAGCATACAGGGTTCCGGGGAGCTGTTTTTT.